The rows below give T cell receptor beta chains drawn from one sample of a study of cytomegalovirus exposure and HLA in healthy donors. Sequenced by immunoSEQ multiplex PCR; TCRdb stores in-frame clones only, minus some. The sample gives 180,000 or so clones, roughly 80% of which show up once; roughly 7.1% is in the top ten. Material for sequencing was PBMCs. The receptors here all came from a woman between 35 and 50 years old in good health and CMV-seropositive. The CDR3 runs from the conserved cysteine through the conserved F or W. A D gene is named only where the DNA matches it firmly. Only some rows state a clone size, as once, few, many or a class for expanded clones.

clone_size j_call d_call v_call cdr3_aa cdr3_nt
. TRBJ2-7 . TRBV2 CASSGGRPGRGDEQYF TGTGCCAGCAGTGGGGGGCGGCCGGGCCGGGGGGACGAGCAGTACTTC
. TRBJ2-3 TRBD2 TRBV29-1 CSVAGGSSTDTQYF TGCAGCGTTGCGGGGGGGTCTAGCACAGATACGCAGTATTTT
. TRBJ1-1 . TRBV21-1 CASSNGPRGDTEAFF TGTGCCAGCAGCAACGGACCTCGGGGGGACACTGAAGCTTTCTTT
few TRBJ2-1 TRBD2 TRBV25-1 CASSSSSGRAWNEQFF TGTGCCAGCAGCTCATCCAGCGGGAGGGCCTGGAATGAGCAGTTCTTC
. TRBJ1-2 . TRBV6-5 CASSPDRRGYGYTF TGTGCCAGCAGCCCCGACAGGAGAGGCTATGGCTACACCTTC
. TRBJ1-1 . TRBV28 CASSIQGRDTEAFF TGTGCCAGCAGTATTCAGGGTCGGGACACTGAAGCTTTCTTT
. TRBJ1-2 TRBD1 TRBV19 CASSISGTGTHYGYTF TGTGCCAGTAGTATATCGGGGACAGGGACCCACTATGGCTACACCTTC
. TRBJ1-2 TRBD1 TRBV6-5 CASSRQGARYGYTF TGTGCCAGCAGTCGACAGGGGGCGCGTTATGGCTACACCTTC
. TRBJ1-2 . TRBV6-5 CASRSPRQDYGYTF TGTGCCAGCAGGAGTCCTCGACAGGACTATGGCTACACCTTC
. TRBJ2-1 . TRBV7-9 CASSLELGWTAYNEQFF TGTGCCAGCAGCTTAGAGCTGGGGTGGACAGCGTACAATGAGCAGTTCTTC
once TRBJ2-7 . TRBV7-9 CASSRTPTYEQYF TGTGCCAGCAGCCGGACACCTACCTACGAGCAGTACTTC
. TRBJ2-1 TRBD2 TRBV9 CASSVSGLDVNEQFF TGTGCCAGCAGCGTTAGCGGGTTGGATGTCAATGAGCAGTTCTTC
. TRBJ2-1 TRBD2 TRBV5-1 CASSPGLAAYNEQFF TGCGCCAGCAGCCCGGGACTAGCGGCCTACAATGAGCAGTTCTTC
. TRBJ1-1 . TRBV6-6 CASSRDTNTEAFF TGTGCCAGCAGCCGCGACACGAACACTGAAGCTTTCTTT
few TRBJ1-1 . TRBV28 CASSRGRITEAFF TGTGCCAGCAGCAGGGGACGGATCACTGAAGCTTTCTTT
. TRBJ2-7 TRBD1 TRBV27 CASSLFSRGLGEQYF TGTGCCAGCAGTTTATTCTCCAGGGGGCTCGGCGAGCAGTACTTC
. TRBJ2-1 TRBD2 TRBV30 CAWRGGPVTSGSGQFF TGTGCCTGGAGGGGGGGGCCGGTGACTAGCGGGAGCGGGCAGTTCTTC
. TRBJ2-7 TRBD2 TRBV2 CASIGGGRIGHEQYF TGTGCCAGCATTGGGGGAGGGCGAATTGGCCACGAGCAGTACTTC
few TRBJ2-7 TRBD1 TRBV27 CASSFRDRGLEQYF TGTGCCAGCAGTTTTAGGGACAGGGGGCTTGAGCAGTACTTC
. TRBJ2-3 . TRBV18 CASSPRMPGKLDTQYF TGTGCCAGCTCACCAAGAATGCCCGGGAAGTTAGATACGCAGTATTTT
. TRBJ2-5 TRBD2 TRBV2 CASDPSGSFAETQYF TGTGCCAGCGATCCTAGCGGGAGTTTTGCGGAGACCCAGTACTTC
. TRBJ2-2 . TRBV7-3 CASSLTSRANTGELFF TGTGCCAGCAGCTTAACCAGCAGGGCGAACACCGGGGAGCTGTTTTTT
few TRBJ2-1 . TRBV4-3 CASSQALSGGAYNEQFF TGCGCCAGCAGCCAAGCCCTCTCCGGAGGGGCTTACAATGAGCAGTTCTTC
few TRBJ1-1 TRBD1 TRBV5-1 CASSADRGTEAFF TGCGCCAGCAGTGCTGACAGGGGCACTGAAGCTTTCTTT
many TRBJ1-1 . TRBV2 CASSVREGTEAFF TGTGCCAGCAGTGTAAGGGAGGGAACTGAAGCTTTCTTT
. TRBJ2-2 TRBD2 TRBV11-3 CASSHEGTSGPGELFF TGTGCCAGCAGCCACGAGGGGACTAGCGGGCCCGGGGAGCTGTTTTTT
few TRBJ1-2 . TRBV7-8 CASSYTGIGAYGYTF TGTGCCAGCAGCTATACTGGGATAGGGGCGTATGGCTACACCTTC
. TRBJ2-5 TRBD2 TRBV7-9 CASSSSGTRKSETQYF TGTGCCAGCAGCTCCTCCGGGACTAGAAAATCGGAGACCCAGTACTTC
. TRBJ2-2 . TRBV4-3 CASSPPGTGELFF TGCGCCAGCAGCCCGCCGGGTACCGGGGAGCTGTTTTTT
. TRBJ2-7 . TRBV11-2 CASSFDYRGEQYF TGTGCCAGCAGCTTTGACTACCGCGGGGAGCAGTACTTC
. TRBJ1-3 . TRBV19 CASSADSGGGNTIYF TGTGCCAGTAGTGCGGACTCGGGCGGGGGAAACACCATATATTTT
. TRBJ1-1 . TRBV15 CATSSATGGKTEAFF TGTGCCACCAGCAGCGCTACAGGCGGCAAGACTGAAGCTTTCTTT
few TRBJ1-5 TRBD1 TRBV6-5 CASSYTGGNQPQHF TGTGCCAGCAGTTACACAGGGGGCAATCAGCCCCAGCATTTT
. TRBJ1-5 TRBD1 TRBV19 CASSMDRGRGYSNQPQHF TGTGCCAGTAGTATGGACAGGGGGCGAGGGTATAGCAATCAGCCCCAGCATTTT
. TRBJ2-7 TRBD2 TRBV4-2 CASSQGYSGVGYEQYF TGTGCCAGCAGCCAAGGTTATAGCGGGGTTGGGTACGAGCAGTACTTC
. TRBJ2-7 TRBD2 TRBV28 CASSQSGSAYEQYF TGTGCCAGCAGCCAAAGCGGGAGTGCGTACGAGCAGTACTTC
. TRBJ1-1 TRBD1 TRBV13 CASSSGQLNTEAFF TGTGCCAGCAGCTCGGGACAGCTTAACACTGAAGCTTTCTTT
. TRBJ2-1 . TRBV7-9 CASSLVSGWSSYNEQFF TGTGCCAGCAGCTTAGTGAGCGGGTGGAGCTCCTACAATGAGCAGTTCTTC
. TRBJ2-1 TRBD2 TRBV29-1 CSVPGAGGDYNEQFF TGCAGCGTCCCAGGGGCGGGAGGAGATTACAATGAGCAGTTCTTC
. TRBJ2-5 . TRBV7-2 CASSKRQTPETQYF TGTGCCAGCAGCAAACGACAGACCCCAGAGACCCAGTACTTC